The source of this T cell receptor beta chain is a study of shared clonotypes between healthy human individuals. This clone was picked up many times. Antigen specificity is unknown. The sample has other DNA sequences that encode this CDR3 too. The authors' processing: Filtering differed since immunoSEQ provided only junctions, with no quality scores. Some clones are missing from TCRdb's copy, which holds only in-frame ones; the method was immunoSEQ multiplex PCR. D and trimming were read from the DNA, whereas the V and J calls and clone size are those reported in that table. The sample carries over a million clones, 75% to 80% recorded once. Findings and caveats of the study: It was expected that sequencing depth would affect clonotype sharing among donors. Naive subsets generally exceeded memory subsets in estimated richness.

Researchers partitioned CD4+ cells into CD45RA+ naive and CD45RA-negative memory subsets. The CDR3 covers 15 residues. V was clipped by 4 bases and J by 5 bases, with 19 bases between them. The V gene's germline CDR1 is GTSNPN and CDR2 SVGIG (reference sequence). The chain links TRBV30 to TRBJ2-3; D is possibly TRBD2 (5 bases). Sequenced material: memory CD4+ T cells from PBMCs. Subset indicated: CD45RA-negative fraction. This sequence was found in a man aged 18 to 29 in good health. Some clones in this sample may be carry-over from other donors' samples. CDR3 protein: CAWTPLLGVRDTQYF. The CDR3 DNA reads TGTGCCTGGACACCTTTGTTGGGAGTTCGAGATACGCAGTATTTT.